The rows below give T cell receptor beta chains drawn from one sample of a study of monozygotic twins with cystic fibrosis. Sequencing was performed with immunoSEQ multiplex PCR; in TCRdb, only in-frame clones are kept and a portion is missing. The sample lists around 27,000 clones, 96% occurring once. The sample comprised blood. The receptors come from a girl aged 2-15 years with cystic fibrosis. CDR3s include the opening cysteine and the closing phenylalanine or tryptophan. Each record gives: clone size, V gene, CDR3 protein. The size entry is marked missing in some rows and otherwise reads once, few, many or a size class.

NA | TRBV6-9 | CASSYTGIPRNTIYF
NA | TRBV30 | CAWSIGDPGEQYF
NA | TRBV9 | CASSDPLAGGPTDTQYF
NA | TRBV18 | CASSPPTATAEKLFF
NA | TRBV19 | CASTSARDSGYTF
NA | TRBV27 | CASRSMTSHTDTQYF
NA | TRBV4-2 | CASSQFLGTSGRPNEQFF
NA | TRBV5-5 | CASSLAPQGPYNEQFF
NA | TRBV28 | CASSSAGVQPQHF
NA | TRBV15 | CATSRKNRGSNQPQHF
NA | TRBV18 | CASSPTADTYSGNTIYF
NA | TRBV4-1 | CASSQAGGNTGELFF
once | TRBV28 | CASSSPGRRGANVLTF
NA | TRBV2 | CASSRNYNEQFF
NA | TRBV7-3 | CASSFDGTDTQYF
NA | TRBV4-2 | CASSRQLAGGSDEQFF
NA | TRBV28 | CASKFSEGNRGAFF
NA | TRBV29-1 | CSVESVSGVPNTEAFF
NA | TRBV29-1 | CSVPMGQMGYEQYF
NA | TRBV27 | CASSLTGMVNYGYTF
NA | TRBV28 | CASSSWYSGNAYEQYF
NA | TRBV4-2 | CASSPRTSGLNEQFF
NA | TRBV21-1 | CASSKGPRRGNTEAFF
once | TRBV6-4 | CASSAGQGTTDTQYF
NA | TRBV7-9 | CASSLVVTEAFF
NA | TRBV18 | CASCHDRGGNEAFF
NA | TRBV14 | CASSQIGENTGELFF
NA | TRBV27 | CASSGLGYEQYF
NA | TRBV27 | CASSFASGTYEQYF
NA | TRBV6-6 | CASSTGTGFYEQYF
NA | TRBV5-1 | CASSLGWSSTDTQYF
NA | TRBV7-2 | CASSLAKGGEQYF
NA | TRBV27 | CASSPWGSNQPQHF
NA | TRBV5-8 | CASSLVTGDFRYGYTF
once | TRBV19 | CASTQRDRHNQPQHF
NA | TRBV5-1 | CASSLRTGGEPEAFF
NA | TRBV5-1 | CASRAIDFTGELFF
NA | TRBV19 | CASSIERAGKGNEQFF
NA | TRBV7-7 | CASSPDRGTGELFF
NA | TRBV7-9 | CASSYRGPDTNYGYTF
NA | TRBV6-1 | CASSEKGAGEKLFF
NA | TRBV7-9 | CASRGGPYNEQFF
NA | TRBV18 | CASSRQQEGDTEAFF
NA | TRBV18 | CASSPLGVAGGVYEQYF
NA | TRBV11-2 | CASSYPRDSQETQYF
NA | TRBV10-3 | CAISESVGRGEKLFF
NA | TRBV29-1 | CSVEDRGGLYYGYTF
NA | TRBV4-1 | CASSQGGKGTFGGYTF
once | TRBV5-4 | CASSLDSYGYTF